These 12 T cell receptor beta chains share one sample of origin, sequenced in a study of T cell repertoires in cytomegalovirus infection. TCRdb called the reads again in MiXCR, with one record for every CDR3 protein. The sample holds about 160,000 distinct CDR3 sequences, about a fifth seen once. The antigens for these receptors are not known. This sample comprised CD8+ T cells from cultured PBMCs, obtained from culture after CMV antigen stimulation. The receptors shown here come from a human donor in good health (CMV status not recorded). Some clones in this sample may be carry-over from other donors' samples.

The gene calls are TRBV12-5 and TRBJ2-7, with 8 nucleotides matching TRBD2. Germline-derived CDR1 and CDR2 are LGHNT and FRNRAP. The CDR3 is made up of 17 amino acids. With V trimmed by 5 bases and J by 0 bases, 12 bases remained unmatched. CDR3 coding DNA: TGTGCTAGTGGTCCCCTGGGTAGCGGGGTGAGCTCCTACGAGCAGTACTTC. Encoded protein: CASGPLGSGVSSYEQYF.

This chain connects TRBV12-3 or TRBV12-4 to TRBJ2-5; D ambiguous. With 1 base removed from V and 5 bases from J, the gap between germline ends came to 14 bases. The CDR3 sequence is 15 residues long. The chain's CDR3 is CASSLGTTEGETQYF. The CDR3 bases are TGTGCCAGCAGTTTAGGTACTACTGAAGGGGAGACCCAGTACTTC.

The chain combines TRBV28 with TRBJ2-5, with TRBD1 as a possible D gene (5 bases). Trimming pared 6 bases from V and 1 base from J, leaving 15 bases between. The CDR3 loop spans 15 amino acids. The germline V gene encodes CDR1 MDHEN and CDR2 SYDVKM. The CDR3 nucleotides are TGTGCCAGCAGCCAAAGCGACAGTCTCCAAGAGACCCAGTACTTC. Translation: CASSQSDSLQETQYF.

V is TRBV4-1 and J is TRBJ1-1; D might be TRBD1 (5 bases). The CDR3 covers 14 residues. Germline V gene lookup returns CDR1 MGHRA and CDR2 YSYEKL. Trimming cost V 6 bases and J 0 bases, with 11 bases left between them. The CDR3 loop reads CASRWGRLNTEAFF. The CDR3 DNA reads as TGCGCCAGCAGGTGGGGCAGGTTGAACACTGAAGCTTTCTTT.

The chain joins TRBV6-1 to TRBJ1-2; 9 bases match TRBD1. Germline V gene data show CDR1 as MNHNS and CDR2 as SASEGT. The CDR3 totals 16 residues. With 1 base clipped from V and 1 base from J, the junction kept 4 bases outside the gene matches. The CDR3 sequence: CASSEGRTGVNYGYTF. Here the CDR3 DNA reads TGTGCCAGCAGTGAAGGGAGGACAGGGGTTAACTATGGCTACACCTTC.

The V call is TRBV7-2, the J call TRBJ2-1; 12 bases are shared with TRBD2. This CDR3 is 19 amino acids long. Germline CDR1 and CDR2: SGHTA and FQGNSA. V shed 5 bases, J shed 2 bases, and the junction held 13 bases outside the gene matches. In DNA, the CDR3 is TGTGCCAGCAGCCCGCTATATCATCCTAGCGGGGGGGCCTACAATGAGCAGTTCTTC. Protein product: CASSPLYHPSGGAYNEQFF.

The table lists this clonotype with a few counts. The chain joins TRBV6-1 to TRBJ2-1, with 10 bases aligning to TRBD1. Germline V gene lookup returns CDR1 MNHNS and CDR2 SASEGT. The junction had 7 bases not matched to a gene; V was cut back by 3 bases and J by 5 bases. The CDR3 totals 16 residues. CDR3 in DNA: TGTGCCAGCAGTGATAACCCAGGGACAGGGGACAATGAGCAGTTCTTC. Translating it yields CASSDNPGTGDNEQFF.

The V and J genes are TRBV5-6 and TRBJ2-2, with 9 bases aligning to TRBD1. J lost 7 bases, V lost 4 bases, and 14 bases had no gene match. The CDR3 has 17 amino acids. Germline V lookup: CDR1 SGHDT, CDR2 YYEEEE. The CDR3 reads CASSPTPGTGNLGELFF. The CDR3 nucleotides read TGTGCCAGCAGCCCGACCCCCGGGACAGGGAACCTCGGGGAGCTGTTTTTT.

V usage is TRBV29-1 and J usage is TRBJ1-1; 7 positions agree with TRBD1. Per germline, CDR1 SQVTM and CDR2 ANQGSEA. CDR3 length: 14 residues. J lost 5 bases, V lost 6 bases, and 12 bases had no gene match. CDR3 sequence: CSVDRQGGGTEAFF. The CDR3 region has the DNA TGCAGCGTCGATAGACAGGGAGGAGGAACTGAAGCTTTCTTT. Full variable domain (remainder filled in from reference TRBV29-1 and TRBJ1-1): SAVISQKPSRDICQRGTSLTIQCQVDSQVTMMFWYRQQPGQSLTLIATANQGSEATYESGFVIDKFPISRPNLTFSTLTVSNMSPEDSSIYLCSVDRQGGGTEAFFGQGTRLTVV.

This clonotype was found a few times. V gene TRBV5-6 combines with J gene TRBJ1-2, with 7 positions matching TRBD1. V lost 5 bases to trimming and J lost 2 bases; unmatched junction nucleotides: 3. This CDR3 spans 13 amino acids. The germline gives CDR1 SGHDT, CDR2 YYEEEE. The CDR3 protein is CASSPGQNYGYTF. CDR3 in DNA: TGTGCCAGCAGTCCGGGACAGAACTATGGCTACACCTTC.

This chain uses TRBV25-1 with TRBJ1-2; D remains unclear. V lost 3 bases to trimming and J lost 5 bases, with 13 bases between them. Germline CDR1 is MGHDK and CDR2 is SYGVNS. The CDR3 length is 14 residues. The CDR3 loop reads CASSEEGGWYGYTF. As DNA, the CDR3 is TGTGCCAGCAGTGAGGAAGGAGGTTGGTATGGCTACACCTTC.

This clonotype has more than one count but fewer than ten. This chain links TRBV27 with TRBJ2-7, with no clear D. This CDR3 spans 16 amino acids. The V end lost 6 bases, the J end lost 0 bases, and 18 bases lay between the germline ends. CDR1 and CDR2 from the germline V gene are MNHEY and SMNVEV (reference sequence). The CDR3 DNA follows: TGTGCCAGCAGCCCCTCCTCCGGCGATAGCTCCTACGAGCAGTACTTC. Translated, it gives CASSPSSGDSSYEQYF.